The 11 T cell receptor beta chains below were found in one sample sequenced in a study of early T cells in non-severe SARS-CoV-2 infection. TCRdb re-derived calls from the 5' RACE reads in MiXCR, one entry per CDR3 protein. Seen here are some 80,000 distinct CDR3 sequences, approximately 12% observed once, and the top ten hold roughly 3.6%. The sample consisted of whole blood. The source is an adult who was a healthcare worker with PCR-confirmed SARS-CoV-2 infection or an uninfected control (not recorded which).

This clonotype was seen ten or more times. The CDR3, as DNA: TGTGCCAGCAGCTTCAGCCAGCTCTACAATGAGCAGTTCTTC. Protein product: CASSFSQLYNEQFF. The chain is built from TRBV11-2 and TRBJ2-1; no reliable D call. This CDR3 has 14 amino acids. Germline CDR1 and CDR2: SGHAT and FQNNGV. The V end lost 3 bases, the J end lost 3 bases, and 9 bases lay between the germline ends. Drawing the rest from reference TRBV11-2 and TRBJ2-1, the complete variable domain is EAGVAQSPRYKIIEKRQSVAFWCNPISGHATLYWYQQILGQGPKLLIQFQNNGVVDDSQLPKDRFSAERLKGVDSTLKIQPAKLEDSAVYLCASSFSQLYNEQFFGPGTRLTVL.

This clonotype came up a few times. V is TRBV27 and J is TRBJ2-7; D unresolved. The germline CDR1 and CDR2 sequences are MNHEY and SMNVEV (reference sequence). The CDR3 loop spans 14 amino acids. Trimming took off 5 bases at V and 3 bases at J, with 14 bases between the two ends. The CDR3 here is CASSLPQPLYEQYF. The CDR3 DNA follows: TGTGCCAGCAGTCTGCCCCAACCCCTCTACGAGCAGTACTTC.

This chain links TRBV28 with TRBJ2-1; 8 positions match TRBD2. This CDR3 comprises 14 residues. The V and J ends lost 5 bases and 7 bases, in that order; junction bases with no gene match: 7. Germline V CDR1 and CDR2: MDHEN, SYDVKM. The CDR3 coding sequence is TGTGCCAGCAGTGAGCCGGGACTAGAGAATGAGCAGTTCTTC. Protein product: CASSEPGLENEQFF.

V usage is TRBV6-6 and J usage is TRBJ2-3; 11 bases fit TRBD2. The CDR3 totals 15 residues. V lost 4 bases to trimming and J lost 3 bases; unmatched junction nucleotides: 3. Germline CDR1 and CDR2: MNHNY and SVGAGI (reference sequence). In DNA, the CDR3 is TGTGCCAGCAGTTTCCGGACTAGCGGGACAGATACGCAGTATTTT. Amino acid sequence: CASSFRTSGTDTQYF.

This clonotype was found a few times. The chain has TRBV20-1 and TRBJ2-5; TRBD2 might be the D (6 bases). Germline CDR1 and CDR2: DFQATT and SNEGSKA (reference sequence). V shed 2 bases and J shed 1 base, with 11 bases lying between them. The CDR3 totals 14 residues. CDR3 protein: CSARPSAGQETQYF. Written as DNA, the CDR3 is TGCAGTGCTAGACCCTCAGCGGGCCAAGAGACCCAGTACTTC.

This clonotype was seen ten or more times. The genes are TRBV30 and TRBJ1-2; D is unresolved. V dropped 1 base and J dropped 6 bases, with 24 bases sitting between them. Germline V gene lookup returns CDR1 GTSNPN and CDR2 SVGIG (reference sequence). CDR3 length: 17 amino acids. CDR3 DNA: TGTGCCTGGAGTGACGAAGGAAAATTGGCCGAGAGGGATGGCTACACCTTC. Translated: CAWSDEGKLAERDGYTF.

This chain joins TRBV15 and TRBJ2-7; 12 bases match TRBD2. Germline V gene data show CDR1 as LNHNV and CDR2 as YYDKDF (reference sequence). The J segment lost 11 bases and the V segment lost 0 bases, leaving 2 bases of the junction unmatched. The CDR3 contains 13 residues. CDR3 residues: CATSREASGREYF. The CDR3 coding sequence is TGTGCCACCAGCAGAGAGGCTAGCGGGAGGGAGTACTTC.

This clonotype occurred a few times. This chain joins TRBV12-3 or TRBV12-4 and TRBJ2-3, with a possible D match to TRBD2 (7 bases). This CDR3 is 14 amino acids long. Deletions cut 7 bases from V and 2 bases from J, with 13 bases between. The CDR3 DNA sequence: TGTGCCAGCACAGAGGGGGGGGCCACAGATACGCAGTATTTT. Translated: CASTEGGATDTQYF.

This sequence joins TRBV15 and TRBJ1-2, with D hard to call. Germline assignment: CDR1 LNHNV and CDR2 YYDKDF (reference sequence). Trimming left V 1 base short and J 6 bases short, with 21 bases between. CDR3 size: 17 residues. For the CDR3, the DNA is TGTGCCACCAGCAGAGGTCGGTTAGAGGGAAAAGTTAATGGCTACACCTTC. Its translation is CATSRGRLEGKVNGYTF.

This clonotype has a handful of counts. This chain connects TRBV10-3 to TRBJ2-7; 10 bases line up with TRBD1. This CDR3 is 18 amino acids long. With V trimmed by 6 bases and J by 5 bases, 19 bases remained unmatched. Germline CDR1 reads ENHRY; CDR2 reads SYGVKD. The CDR3 nucleotides are TGTGCCATCAGATCGCCCGGGACAGGGGCCTCTTTGGCCCACGAGCAGTACTTC. This codes for CAIRSPGTGASLAHEQYF.

This sequence joins TRBV29-1 and TRBJ2-7; TRBD2 matches 13 bases. Trimming cost V 0 bases and J 7 bases; bases outside gene matches: 12. The germline gives CDR1 SQVTM, CDR2 ANQGSEA. This CDR3 contains 17 residues. The CDR3 DNA reads as TGCAGCGTTGAAGATCGACTAGCGGGAGGCCCCCCGTGGGAGCAGTACTTC. It specifies CSVEDRLAGGPPWEQYF.